The subject of this entry is one TCR beta chain. Generated by immunoSEQ multiplex PCR, the TCRdb table keeps only in-frame clones and is missing some. The table records under 50,000 clones, around 90% of them present only once. Germline V gene data show CDR1 as SGHNT and CDR2 as YYREEE (reference sequence). There are 13 residues in the CDR3. Trimming took 3 bases from V and 8 from J, leaving 11 bases between them. The sample belongs to a study of T cell changes during pregnancy in multiple sclerosis. This clonotype was sampled from a female donor with multiple sclerosis, enrolled in a pregnancy study. The chain has TRBV5-4 and TRBJ1-4; weak D call: TRBD1 (6 bases). Sample: CD4+ T cells from peripheral blood mononuclear cells, taken in the third trimester of pregnancy. The CDR3 loop is CASSSQGYEKLFF. The CDR3 DNA follows: TGTGCCAGCAGCTCCCAGGGGTACGAAAAACTGTTTTTT.